These 18 T cell receptor beta chains share one sample of origin, sequenced in a study of molecular identifiers for immune sequencing clone quantification. In TCRdb, the PCR reads were re-called with MiXCR into one record per CDR3 protein. This table has fewer than 45,000 distinct CDR3 sequences, roughly 20% appearing once. Sequencing input: naive CD8+ T cells from blood, with Jurkat cell RNA spiked in. Subset of the sample: FACS-sorted CD8+CD4-CCR7+CD45RA+ naive T cells. These receptors were obtained from a human donor in good health. Some libraries in this study had Jurkat cell RNA spiked in.

This clonotype appeared many times. This sequence joins TRBV15 and TRBJ2-2; a weak D match, TRBD1 (6 bases). The V gene's germline CDR1 is LNHNV and CDR2 YYDKDF (reference sequence). The CDR3 consists of 15 residues. Trimming removed 3 bases from V and 6 bases from J, with 14 bases in between. The CDR3 loop is CATSRVQGSAGELFF. The CDR3 coding sequence is TGTGCCACCAGCAGGGTACAGGGTTCGGCCGGGGAGCTGTTTTTT.

Notes on this clonotype: A single base separates this from a much larger clone, so it may be a read error. V is TRBV28 and J is TRBJ2-3, with TRBD2 identical over 11 bases. The germline gives CDR1 MDHEN, CDR2 SYDVKM. V trimming: 5 bases; J trimming: 6 bases; junction bases outside the gene matches: 7. The CDR3 runs 15 residues. The CDR3 loop is CASSLRLAGSDTQYF. The CDR3 nucleotides are TGTGCCAGCAGTCTACGACTAGCGGGAAGCGATACGCAGTATTTT.

This clonotype showed up many times. The chain couples TRBV5-1 to TRBJ2-3, with TRBD1 matching 9 bases. Germline V gene data show CDR1 as SGHRS and CDR2 as YFSETQ. V trimming: 4 bases; J trimming: 4 bases; junction bases outside the gene matches: 7. This CDR3 is built from 15 residues. In DNA form, the CDR3 reads TGCGCCAGCAGCGTCCGGGACAGGGTCGCAGATACGCAGTATTTT. Translated: CASSVRDRVADTQYF.

This rearrangement joins TRBV6-5 to TRBJ2-7, with D possibly matching TRBD1 (6 bases). The V gene lost 0 bases and the J gene lost 3 bases, with 12 bases spanning the gap. CDR1 and CDR2 (germline): MNHEY, SVGAGI. The length of the CDR3 is 15 residues. CDR3 sequence (DNA): TGTGCCAGCAGTTACTCACTGGGACAAATCTACGAGCAGTACTTC. This codes for CASSYSLGQIYEQYF.

Comments on this clonotype: This may arise from a read error, as a much more abundant clone is one base away. V and J are TRBV28 and TRBJ2-4, with a possible D match to TRBD1 (6 bases). CDR1 and CDR2 (germline): MDHEN, SYDVKM. V was shortened by 4 bases and J by 8 bases, with 18 bases between the two germline ends. The CDR3 has 15 amino acids. Here the CDR3 DNA reads TGTGCCAGCAGTTCAGGGACAAGCCGGGATGACATTCAGTACTTC. The encoded protein is CASSSGTSRDDIQYF.

The chain links TRBV7-8 to TRBJ2-1; tentative D call: TRBD1 (6 bases). The CDR3 covers 16 residues. CDR1 SGHVS and CDR2 FQNEAQ come from the germline V gene. The V end was cut by 6 bases, the J end by 2 bases, with 17 bases between. The CDR3 spells CASSSPRDITYNEQFF. The CDR3 nucleotides read TGTGCCAGCAGTTCCCCTCGGGACATCACCTACAATGAGCAGTTCTTC.

This clonotype was observed a few times. This chain links TRBV18 with TRBJ2-1; D is unresolved. The germline CDR1 and CDR2 sequences are KGHSH and LQKENI. CDR3 length equals 14 residues. Deletions cut 3 bases from V and 0 bases from J, with 6 bases between. CDR3 residues: CASSPENSYNEQFF. The CDR3 DNA reads as TGTGCCAGCTCACCGGAAAACTCCTACAATGAGCAGTTCTTC.

This clonotype was counted ten times or more. The V gene is TRBV7-2, the J gene TRBJ2-7; possibly TRBD1 or TRBD2 for D (5 bases each). Trimming pared 5 bases from V and 3 bases from J, leaving 11 bases between. Germline loops: CDR1 SGHTA, CDR2 FQGNSA. The CDR3 spans 13 residues. In DNA, the CDR3 is TGTGCCAGCAGCGGGGGACGGGACTACGAGCAGTACTTC. The encoded protein is CASSGGRDYEQYF.

This clonotype has at least ten counts. This chain joins TRBV20-1 and TRBJ1-1; D ambiguous. The CDR3 is made up of 18 amino acids. Germline CDR1 DFQATT, CDR2 SNEGSKA (reference sequence). V lost 3 bases to trimming and J lost 0 bases, with 23 bases between them. The CDR3 region is CSASDVRTLIPLNTEAFF. The CDR3 region has the DNA TGCAGTGCTAGCGACGTCAGGACCCTAATCCCCCTGAACACTGAAGCTTTCTTT.

This clonotype was recorded at least ten times. The V gene is TRBV12-3 or TRBV12-4, the J gene TRBJ2-1, with TRBD2 matching over 10 bases. The CDR3 is 17 residues long. V lost 1 base and J lost 8; bases outside the gene matches: 11. This CDR3 is CASSLVSSGSVDHEQFF. CDR3 coding DNA: TGTGCCAGCAGTTTAGTGTCTAGCGGGAGTGTTGATCATGAGCAGTTCTTC.

This clonotype has a count of ten or more. The chain combines TRBV12-3 or TRBV12-4 with TRBJ2-2; D unresolved. V lost 6 bases to trimming and J lost 0 bases, with 8 bases between them. This CDR3 comprises 14 residues. The CDR3 sequence is CASSAFANTGELFF. CDR3 sequence (DNA): TGTGCCAGCAGCGCCTTCGCGAACACCGGGGAGCTGTTTTTT.

This clonotype appeared many times. V and J are TRBV28 and TRBJ2-1; 9 nucleotides line up with TRBD2. This CDR3 has 16 amino acids. Trimming at V came to 7 bases and at J to 7 bases, leaving 14 bases not matched to a gene. Germline V gene lookup returns CDR1 MDHEN and CDR2 SYDVKM. CDR3 in DNA: TGTGCCAGCACCCTTCCGTCCGGGACTAGCTCTAATGAGCAGTTCTTC. The encoded protein is CASTLPSGTSSNEQFF.

This clonotype was counted ten times or more. The rearrangement uses TRBV15 and TRBJ2-7; D possibly corresponds to TRBD2 (6 bases). Germline V gene lookup returns CDR1 LNHNV and CDR2 YYDKDF (reference sequence). V gave up 0 bases and J gave up 4 bases, with 10 bases separating them. This CDR3 comprises 14 residues. The CDR3 bases are TGTGCCACCAGCAGAGATCCGGAGGGGTACGAGCAGTACTTC. Protein sequence: CATSRDPEGYEQYF.

Regarding this clonotype: A much larger clone lies one base from this, so it may be a read error. The V gene is TRBV13, the J gene TRBJ2-7; either TRBD1 or TRBD2 may fit D (5 bases each). Trimming stripped 4 bases from V and 5 bases from J, with 18 bases between. The CDR3 sequence is 15 residues long. From germline, CDR1 is PRHDT and CDR2 FYEKMQ (reference sequence). Here the CDR3 DNA reads TGTGCCAGCAGCTCCCCGGCAGGGAGCTGGAACGAGCAGTACTTC. It translates to CASSSPAGSWNEQYF.

The chain carries TRBV12-3 or TRBV12-4 and TRBJ1-4; D possibly corresponds to TRBD1 (6 bases). V dropped 6 bases and J dropped 8 bases, with 10 bases sitting between them. The length of the CDR3 is 12 residues. CDR3 DNA sequence: TGTGCCAGCAGCGGGACATACGAAAAACTGTTTTTT. Protein sequence: CASSGTYEKLFF.

This clonotype came up many times. V gene TRBV10-3 combines with J gene TRBJ2-1; 11 positions agree with TRBD2. The J segment lost 2 bases and the V segment lost 0 bases, leaving 0 bases of the junction unmatched. The CDR3 loop spans 16 amino acids. CDR1 is ENHRY and CDR2 is SYGVKD in the germline V gene. The CDR3 region is CAISESLAGAYNEQFF. CDR3 nucleotides: TGTGCCATCAGTGAGTCACTAGCGGGGGCCTACAATGAGCAGTTCTTC.

The rearrangement links TRBV6-5 to TRBJ2-5; 7 bases align to TRBD1. Germline V lookup: CDR1 MNHEY, CDR2 SVGAGI. Losses at the gene ends were 0 bases for V and 3 bases for J; bases not matched to a gene: 1. The CDR3 consists of 14 residues. The CDR3 sequence is CASSYSGTEETQYF. The CDR3 coding sequence is TGTGCCAGCAGTTACTCTGGGACAGAAGAGACCCAGTACTTC.

This clonotype has a count of ten or more. The V call is TRBV20-1, the J call TRBJ2-1; TRBD2 aligns across 11 bases. Germline values: CDR1 DFQATT, CDR2 SNEGSKA (reference sequence). J was trimmed by 2 bases and V by 6 bases; bases with no gene match: 6. The CDR3 is 15 amino acids. Here the CDR3 DNA reads TGCAGTGCGGGGGGACTAGCGGTTACCTACAATGAGCAGTTCTTC. Its protein is CSAGGLAVTYNEQFF.